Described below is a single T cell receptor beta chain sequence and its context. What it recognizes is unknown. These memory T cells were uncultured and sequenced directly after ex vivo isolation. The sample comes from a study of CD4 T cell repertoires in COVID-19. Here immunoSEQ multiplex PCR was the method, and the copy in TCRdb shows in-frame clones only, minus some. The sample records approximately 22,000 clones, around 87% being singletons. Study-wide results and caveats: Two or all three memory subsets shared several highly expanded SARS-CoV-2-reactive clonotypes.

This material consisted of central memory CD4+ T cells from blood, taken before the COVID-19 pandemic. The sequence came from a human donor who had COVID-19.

CDR3 coding DNA: TGCGCCAGCAGCCAGACAGAAACTAGCACAGATACGCAGTATTTT. Translation gives CASSQTETSTDTQYF. The V gene is TRBV4-1, the J gene TRBJ2-3; a possible D gene is TRBD1 (5 bases). V was pared by 3 bases and J by 0 bases, with 10 bases between. This CDR3 is built from 15 residues. Germline V lookup: CDR1 MGHRA, CDR2 YSYEKL.